Listed below are T cell receptor beta chains from one sample, sequenced in a study of blood T cell repertoires in COVID-19. Assay used: immunoSEQ multiplex PCR; TCRdb lists only in-frame clones, some missing. The table shows about 210,000 clones, with about 91% occurring only once. Sequenced sample: peripheral blood. These TCRs come from a man younger than 40 with acute or convalescent COVID-19. CDR3s include the opening cysteine and the closing phenylalanine or tryptophan. A D gene is named only where the DNA matches it firmly. The listing skips clone size in some rows; elsewhere it reads once, few, many or a size class.

abundance: NA; d_gene: TRBD1; v_gene: TRBV27; j_gene: TRBJ2-7; CDR3nt: TGTGCCAGCAGTTTAGGTGGACAGGGGCTATACGAGCAGTACTTC; CDR3aa: CASSLGGQGLYEQYF
abundance: NA; d_gene: NA; v_gene: TRBV27; j_gene: TRBJ1-1; CDR3nt: TGTGCCAGCAGTTTAGCGGGCCGGGGCACTGAAGCTTTCTTT; CDR3aa: CASSLAGRGTEAFF
abundance: NA; d_gene: TRBD1; v_gene: TRBV28; j_gene: TRBJ1-1; CDR3nt: TGTGCCAGCAGCCCGACAGGGTATAACACTGAAGCTTTCTTT; CDR3aa: CASSPTGYNTEAFF
abundance: NA; d_gene: NA; v_gene: TRBV5-5; j_gene: TRBJ2-7; CDR3nt: TGTGCCAGCAGCTTGAGGGGGACATATCGCGAGCAGTACTTC; CDR3aa: CASSLRGTYREQYF
abundance: once; d_gene: TRBD1; v_gene: TRBV12-3/TRBV12-4; j_gene: TRBJ1-6; CDR3nt: TGTGCCAGCAGGGGACAGGTCCATTCACCCCTCCACTTT; CDR3aa: CASRGQVHSPLHF
abundance: NA; d_gene: TRBD1; v_gene: TRBV7-3; j_gene: TRBJ2-3; CDR3nt: TGTGCCAGCAGCTTCCACCCTGGGACAGCCCTAGCAGATACGCAGTATTTT; CDR3aa: CASSFHPGTALADTQYF
abundance: NA; d_gene: TRBD1; v_gene: TRBV7-3; j_gene: TRBJ2-3; CDR3nt: TGTGCCAGCAGCCCGGGGACAGGGGGAACAGATACGCAGTATTTT; CDR3aa: CASSPGTGGTDTQYF
abundance: NA; d_gene: NA; v_gene: TRBV5-1; j_gene: TRBJ1-6; CDR3nt: TGCGCCAGCAGCTTGGGACGGAGTAATTCACCCCTCCACTTT; CDR3aa: CASSLGRSNSPLHF
abundance: NA; d_gene: NA; v_gene: TRBV19; j_gene: TRBJ2-5; CDR3nt: TGTGCCAGTGGGACTCACCAAGAGACCCAGTACTTC; CDR3aa: CASGTHQETQYF
abundance: once; d_gene: TRBD1; v_gene: TRBV10-2; j_gene: TRBJ2-2; CDR3nt: TGCGCCAGCAGTGGGACAGGGGGCAATACCGGGGAGCTGTTTTTT; CDR3aa: CASSGTGGNTGELFF
abundance: NA; d_gene: NA; v_gene: TRBV30; j_gene: TRBJ1-6; CDR3nt: TGTGCCTGGAGTGTTGACAGTAATTCACCCCTCCACTTT; CDR3aa: CAWSVDSNSPLHF
abundance: NA; d_gene: TRBD2; v_gene: TRBV6-2/TRBV6-3; j_gene: TRBJ2-1; CDR3nt: TGTGCCAGCAGCCCAAGCGGGAGGGCCCAAGTCTTC; CDR3aa: CASSPSGRAQVF
abundance: NA; d_gene: TRBD2; v_gene: TRBV10-2; j_gene: TRBJ2-3; CDR3nt: TGCGCCAGCAGATTAGCGGGGGGGGCGGATACGCAGTATTTT; CDR3aa: CASRLAGGADTQYF
abundance: NA; d_gene: NA; v_gene: TRBV30; j_gene: TRBJ1-1; CDR3nt: TGTGCCTGGTGGAATCAGGGTGGGCGGATCACTGAAGCTTTCTTT; CDR3aa: CAWWNQGGRITEAFF
abundance: NA; d_gene: NA; v_gene: TRBV9; j_gene: TRBJ2-7; CDR3nt: TGTGCCAGCAGCATGGCGGCGGGACCGGGGGACGAGCAGTACTTC; CDR3aa: CASSMAAGPGDEQYF